This TCR beta chain was obtained from a study of blood T cells in healthy people across ages. Study results and caveats: Observed TCR beta diversity per million T cells went down as age went up. This fall followed a roughly linear course with age.

V shed 6 bases and J 11 bases; nucleotides not matched to a gene: 15. There are 14 residues in the CDR3. Germline V lookup: CDR1 SEHNR, CDR2 FQNEAQ (reference sequence). Worth noting for this clonotype: Its specificity is not known.

Next came a second PCR, run for about 7 to 12 cycles, which used a sample-barcoded 5' primer along with a J-beta primer mix. TCRdb analysed the 5' RACE reads with MiXCR anew, one entry per CDR3 protein. This sample carries hundreds of thousands of distinct CDR3 sequences, about 54% of them seen once, and the ten largest clones take more than 35%. Material for sequencing was blood. This sequence was found in a man aged 60 to 75 in good health. The chain is built from TRBV7-9 and TRBJ2-5; 7 bases map to TRBD2. CDR3 protein: CASSSIGRGEEQYF. In nucleotides, the CDR3 is TGTGCCAGCAGTTCAATCGGTCGGGGGGAAGAGCAGTACTTC.